Sequencing of this T cell receptor beta chain was carried out in a study of PD-1 blockade in classical Hodgkin lymphoma. Broader study findings: When set against healthy donors, newly diagnosed patients were reported to show lower baseline TCR diversity. Repertoire differences lack defined causes, possibly disease activity or prior therapy. With CD4+ cells, TCR diversity rose significantly by C4D1, but not with CD8+ cells.

Measured with immunoSEQ multiplex PCR; TCRdb has only the in-frame clones, and not every one. The top ten clones hold 5.5% to 6.5% of a sample with approximately 21,000 clones, 68% of them seen once. Each patient relapsed following autologous stem cell transplantation, and prior brentuximab vedotin exposure differed. J was trimmed by 1 base and V by 3 bases; bases with no gene match: 10. The germline V gene has CDR1 SGHNT and CDR2 YYREEE (reference sequence). The length of the CDR3 is 18 residues. About this clone itself: Its target is unknown.

This material consisted of peripheral blood mononuclear cells (PBMCs), taken at baseline. The V gene is TRBV5-4, the J gene TRBJ2-2; 9 bases are a match to TRBD1. The source is a human donor with classical Hodgkin lymphoma. CDR3 amino acids: CASSSKLDRGKNTGELFF. The CDR3 DNA reads as TGTGCCAGCAGCTCGAAACTCGACAGGGGGAAGAACACCGGGGAGCTGTTTTTT.